The rows below give T cell receptor beta chains drawn from one sample of a study of regulatory T cells in long-lasting Graves disease. TCRdb reprocessed the multiplex PCR reads via MiXCR and lists one record per CDR3 protein. The data contain 560,000 or so distinct CDR3 sequences, about 16% of them singletons. These data were likewise used in another study, on T cells in Graves' hyperthyroidism and ophthalmopathy.

The specimen was peripheral blood mononuclear cells (PBMCs), collected at new diagnosis, from a patient treated with antithyroid drugs. These receptor sequences come from a man aged 18 to 30 with Graves disease. The CDR3 runs from the conserved cysteine through the conserved F or W. D genes are given only for firm matches. The size entry is marked missing in some rows and otherwise reads once, few, many or a size class.

v_call	clone_size	d_call	j_call	cdr3_aa	cdr3_nt
TRBV6-2/TRBV6-3	few	NA	TRBJ1-2	CASSYSANSDYGYTF	TGTGCCAGCAGTTACTCGGCAAACAGCGATTATGGCTACACCTTC
TRBV25-1	NA	TRBD1	TRBJ2-3	CASSERSAFWTGGTDTQYF	TGTGCCAGCAGTGAAAGAAGCGCGTTCTGGACAGGGGGCACAGATACGCAGTATTTT
TRBV12-3/TRBV12-4	many	TRBD1	TRBJ2-1	CASSPNPYTGTGERDEQFF	TGTGCCAGCAGCCCAAACCCCTACACCGGGACAGGGGAACGCGATGAGCAGTTCTTC
TRBV19	NA	NA	TRBJ2-1	CAASGAGRSSYNEQFF	TGTGCAGCCTCGGGGGCGGGAAGGAGCTCCTACAATGAGCAGTTCTTC
TRBV25-1	many	NA	TRBJ1-1	CASSGGWAEAFF	TGTGCCAGCAGTGGGGGGTGGGCTGAAGCTTTCTTT
TRBV11-1	many	NA	TRBJ2-1	CASSQQASTGVQFF	TGTGCCAGCAGCCAACAGGCATCAACGGGTGTTCAATTCTTC
TRBV28	many	TRBD2	TRBJ2-5	CASSPGGASKETQYF	TGTGCCAGCAGCCCGGGGGGGGCTAGCAAGGAGACCCAGTACTTC
TRBV3-1	many	TRBD2	TRBJ2-2	CASSQDGGEREPTRWELFF	TGTGCCAGCAGCCAAGATGGGGGAGAGCGGGAGCCCACAAGATGGGAGCTGTTTTTT
TRBV30	many	NA	TRBJ1-2	CAWTGFEVYGYTF	TGTGCCTGGACAGGGTTCGAGGTCTATGGCTACACCTTC
TRBV11-2	many	NA	TRBJ2-1	CASSLSWLADRDNEQFF	TGTGCCAGCAGCTTAAGCTGGCTAGCGGACAGGGACAATGAGCAGTTCTTC
TRBV29-1	many	NA	TRBJ2-3	CSGTDSNTQYF	TGCAGCGGAACGGACAGTAATACGCAGTATTTT
TRBV9	few	NA	TRBJ2-2	CASSVGGQLFGELFF	TGTGCCAGCAGCGTAGGCGGACAACTATTCGGGGAGCTGTTTTTT